This entry features one T cell receptor beta chain sequence. What it recognizes is unknown. The sample belongs to a study of vaccination effects on CD4 cells after COVID-19. Sequencing used immunoSEQ multiplex PCR; TCRdb keeps in-frame clones, though not all of them. The repertoire holds roughly 70,000 clones, roughly 73% seen once, with less than 6.5% in the top ten. The germline V and J ends were trimmed by 1 base and 5 bases, with 20 bases remaining between them. The CDR3 covers 16 residues. CDR1 GTSNPN and CDR2 SVGIG come from the germline V gene (reference sequence). Regarding the study as a whole: Marked clonal contraction of both clone types appeared late after vaccination.

Sequencing was preceded by expansion of antigen-specific CD4+ T cells with viral peptide pools in the ViraFEST assay. When around 9 days of culture had elapsed, CD4+ T cells were isolated. This individual contracted SARS-CoV-2 between March and December 2020, as verified by PCR. A few million PBMC per well were cultured with around 10 IU/ml IL-2 and roughly 10 ug/ml peptides. The chain links TRBV30 to TRBJ2-5; D may match TRBD1 or TRBD2 (5 bases each). The sequences come from CD4+ T cells from PBMCs cultured with HIV peptides, collected before COVID-19 vaccination. Subset of the sample: HIV-1 Nef peptide pool negative control/reference culture. The sequence was obtained from a human donor who had a prior SARS-CoV-2 infection. CDR3 bases: TGTGCCTGGAGTGGGGACGGATACATCGCGTCGGAGACCCAGTACTTC. Amino acid sequence: CAWSGDGYIASETQYF.